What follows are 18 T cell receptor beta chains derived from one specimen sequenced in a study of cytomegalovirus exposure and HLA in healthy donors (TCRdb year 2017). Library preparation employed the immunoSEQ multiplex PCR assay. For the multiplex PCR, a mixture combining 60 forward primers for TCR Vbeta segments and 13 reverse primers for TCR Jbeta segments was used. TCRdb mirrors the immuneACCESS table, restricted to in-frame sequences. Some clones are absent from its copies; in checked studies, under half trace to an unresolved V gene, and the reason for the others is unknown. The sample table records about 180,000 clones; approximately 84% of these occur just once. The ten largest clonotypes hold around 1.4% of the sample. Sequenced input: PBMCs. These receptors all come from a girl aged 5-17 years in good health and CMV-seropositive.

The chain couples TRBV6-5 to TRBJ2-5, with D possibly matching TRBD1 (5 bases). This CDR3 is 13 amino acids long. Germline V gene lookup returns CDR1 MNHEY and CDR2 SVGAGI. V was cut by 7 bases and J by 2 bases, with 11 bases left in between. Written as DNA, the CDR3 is TGTGCCAGCACTCGGACAAAACAAGAGACCCAGTACTTC. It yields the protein CASTRTKQETQYF.

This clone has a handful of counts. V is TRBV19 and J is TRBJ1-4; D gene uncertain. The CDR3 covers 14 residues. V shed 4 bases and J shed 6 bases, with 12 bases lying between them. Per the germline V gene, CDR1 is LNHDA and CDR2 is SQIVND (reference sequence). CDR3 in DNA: TGTGCCAGTAGTAATGGGGAGGTACATGAAAAACTGTTTTTT. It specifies CASSNGEVHEKLFF. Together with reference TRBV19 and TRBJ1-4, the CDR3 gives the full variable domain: DGGITQSPKYLFRKEGQNVTLSCEQNLNHDAMYWYRQDPGQGLRLIYYSQIVNDFQKGDIAEGYSVSREKKESFPLTVTSAQKNPTAFYLCASSNGEVHEKLFFGSGTQLSVL.

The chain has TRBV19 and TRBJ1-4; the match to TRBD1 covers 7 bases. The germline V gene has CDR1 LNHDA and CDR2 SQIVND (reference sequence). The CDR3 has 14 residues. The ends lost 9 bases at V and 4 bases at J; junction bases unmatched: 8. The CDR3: CASVTGTDNEKLFF. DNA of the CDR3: TGTGCCAGCGTAACCGGGACAGATAATGAAAAACTGTTTTTT.

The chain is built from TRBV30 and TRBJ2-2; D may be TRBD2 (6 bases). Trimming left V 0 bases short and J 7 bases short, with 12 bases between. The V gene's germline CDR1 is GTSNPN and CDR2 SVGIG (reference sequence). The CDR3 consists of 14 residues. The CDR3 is CAWSVGGLFGELFF. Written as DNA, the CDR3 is TGTGCCTGGAGTGTAGGAGGGCTATTCGGGGAGCTGTTTTTT.

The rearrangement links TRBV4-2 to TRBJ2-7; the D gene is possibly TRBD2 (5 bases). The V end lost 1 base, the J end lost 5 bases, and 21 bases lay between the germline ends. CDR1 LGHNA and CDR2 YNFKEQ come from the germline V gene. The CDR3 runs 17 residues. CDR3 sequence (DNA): TGTGCCAGCAGCCAAGTTGGTCTGCGAGCGGAGACGGACGAGCAGTACTTC. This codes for CASSQVGLRAETDEQYF.

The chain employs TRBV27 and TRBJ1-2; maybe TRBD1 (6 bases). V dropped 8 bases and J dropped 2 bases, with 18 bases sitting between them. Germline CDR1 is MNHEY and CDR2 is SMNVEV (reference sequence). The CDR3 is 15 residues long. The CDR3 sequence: CASGYGGRGNYGYTF. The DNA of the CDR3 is TGTGCCAGCGGTTACGGGGGGCGTGGGAACTATGGCTACACCTTC.

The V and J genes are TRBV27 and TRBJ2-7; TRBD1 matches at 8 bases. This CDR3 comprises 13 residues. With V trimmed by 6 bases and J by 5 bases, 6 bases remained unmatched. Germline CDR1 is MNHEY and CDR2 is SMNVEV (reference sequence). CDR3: CASSPGQVHEQYF. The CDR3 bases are TGTGCCAGCAGCCCGGGACAGGTCCACGAGCAGTACTTC.

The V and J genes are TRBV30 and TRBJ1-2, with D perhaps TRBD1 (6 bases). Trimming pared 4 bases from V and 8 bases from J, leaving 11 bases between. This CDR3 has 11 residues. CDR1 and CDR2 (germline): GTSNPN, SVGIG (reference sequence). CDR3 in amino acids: CAWNTGYGYTF. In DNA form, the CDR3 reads TGTGCCTGGAACACAGGGTACGGCTACACCTTC.

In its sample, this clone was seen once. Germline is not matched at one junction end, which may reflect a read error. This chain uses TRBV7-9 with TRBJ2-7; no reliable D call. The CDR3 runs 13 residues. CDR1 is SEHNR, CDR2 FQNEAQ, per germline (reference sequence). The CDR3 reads CASSSLPSYEQYF. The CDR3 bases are TGTGCCAGCAGCTCGCTGCCGTCCTATGAGCAGTACTTC.

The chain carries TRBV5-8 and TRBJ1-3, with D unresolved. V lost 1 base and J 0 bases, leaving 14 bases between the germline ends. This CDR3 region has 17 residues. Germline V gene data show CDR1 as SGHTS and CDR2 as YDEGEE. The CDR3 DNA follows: TGTGCCAGCAGCTTGTTCCCAGGTTCTGGCTCTGGAAACACCATATATTTT. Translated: CASSLFPGSGSGNTIYF.

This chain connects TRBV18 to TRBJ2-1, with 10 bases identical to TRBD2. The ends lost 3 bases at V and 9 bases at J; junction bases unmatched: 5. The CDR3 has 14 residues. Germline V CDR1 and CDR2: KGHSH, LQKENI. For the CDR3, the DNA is TGTGCCAGCTCACCTCTCGGGACTAGCGTTGAGCAGTTCTTC. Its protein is CASSPLGTSVEQFF. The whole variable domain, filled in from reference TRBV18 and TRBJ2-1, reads NAGVMQNPRHLVRRRGQEARLRCSPMKGHSHVYWYRQLPEEGLKFMVYLQKENIIDESGMPKERFSAEFPKEGPSILRIQQVVRGDSAAYFCASSPLGTSVEQFFGPGTRLTVL.

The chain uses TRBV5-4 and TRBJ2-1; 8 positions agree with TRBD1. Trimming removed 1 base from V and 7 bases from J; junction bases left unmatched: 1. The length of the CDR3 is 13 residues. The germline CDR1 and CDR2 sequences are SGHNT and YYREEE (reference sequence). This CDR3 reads CASSLRTGNEQFF. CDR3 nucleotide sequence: TGTGCCAGCAGCTTGCGGACAGGGAATGAGCAGTTCTTC.

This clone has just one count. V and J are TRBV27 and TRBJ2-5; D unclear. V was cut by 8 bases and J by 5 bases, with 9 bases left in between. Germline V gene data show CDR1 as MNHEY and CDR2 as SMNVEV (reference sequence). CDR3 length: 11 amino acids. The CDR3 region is CASGPGETQYF. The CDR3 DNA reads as TGTGCCAGCGGGCCAGGCGAGACCCAGTACTTC.

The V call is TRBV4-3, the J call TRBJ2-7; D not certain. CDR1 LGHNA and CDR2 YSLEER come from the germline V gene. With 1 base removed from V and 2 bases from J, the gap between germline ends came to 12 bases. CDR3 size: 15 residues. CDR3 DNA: TGCGCCAGCAGCCAAGGGGCCCAACTGACCTACGAGCAGTACTTC. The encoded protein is CASSQGAQLTYEQYF.

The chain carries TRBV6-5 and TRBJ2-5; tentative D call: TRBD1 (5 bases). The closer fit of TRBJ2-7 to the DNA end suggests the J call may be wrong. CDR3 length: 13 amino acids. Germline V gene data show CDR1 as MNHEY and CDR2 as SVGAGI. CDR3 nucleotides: TGTGCCAGCAGTTACGTAGGGGTCCACGAGCAGTACTTC. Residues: CASSYVGVHEQYF.

CDR3 residues: CASSTTSGTYNEQFF. The CDR3, as DNA: TGTGCCAGTAGTACCACTAGCGGGACATACAATGAGCAGTTCTTC. The gene calls are TRBV19 and TRBJ2-1; 10 positions match TRBD2. Germline-derived CDR1 and CDR2 are LNHDA and SQIVND (reference sequence). The CDR3 is made up of 15 amino acids. The J segment lost 4 bases and the V segment lost 4 bases, leaving 4 bases of the junction unmatched.

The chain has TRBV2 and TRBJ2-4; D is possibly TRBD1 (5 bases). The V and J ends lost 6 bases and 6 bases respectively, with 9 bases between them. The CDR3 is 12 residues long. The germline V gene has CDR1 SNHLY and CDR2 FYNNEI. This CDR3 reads CASRDKTNIQYF. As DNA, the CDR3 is TGTGCCAGCAGGGACAAGACAAACATTCAGTACTTC.

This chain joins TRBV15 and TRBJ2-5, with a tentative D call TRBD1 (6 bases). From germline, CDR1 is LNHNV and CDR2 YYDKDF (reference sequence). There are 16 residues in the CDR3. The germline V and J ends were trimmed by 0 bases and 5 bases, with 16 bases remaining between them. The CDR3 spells CATSRDRDTLVETQYF. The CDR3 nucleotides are TGTGCCACCAGCAGAGATAGGGACACCCTCGTTGAGACCCAGTACTTC. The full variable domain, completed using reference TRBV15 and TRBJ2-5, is DAMVIQNPRYQVTQFGKPVTLSCSQTLNHNVMYWYQQKSSQAPKLLFHYYDKDFNNEADTPDNFQSRRPNTSFCFLDIRSPGLGDTAMYLCATSRDRDTLVETQYFGPGTRLLVL.